These T cell receptor beta chains were read from a single sample in a study of shared clonotypes between healthy human individuals. Sequencing was performed with immunoSEQ multiplex PCR; in TCRdb, only in-frame clones are kept and a portion is missing. The sample contains 980,000 or so clones, over 60% of which appear only once. Source material: memory CD4+ T cells sorted from blood. These receptors all stem from a man between 18 and 29 years old in good health. Each CDR3 is given with its conserved first and last residue. A D gene is named only where the DNA matches it firmly. Some rows mark clone size as missing; the rest say once, few, many or name a class of expanded clone.

cdr3_nt,cdr3_aa,cdr3_length,clone_size,j_call,d_call,v_call
TGTGCCAGCAGCTCCCCGGTGTATAATGAGCAGTTCTTC,CASSSPVYNEQFF,13,.,TRBJ2-1,.,TRBV7-2
TGTGCCAGCAGCCTCCTAGCGGGAGAGACCCAGTACTTC,CASSLLAGETQYF,13,.,TRBJ2-5,TRBD2,TRBV27
TGCGCCAGCAGCTTGGATAACCTTCCGCAGTATTTT,CASSLDNLPQYF,12,once,TRBJ2-3,.,TRBV5-1
TGCGCCAGCAGCTTGTCGCAATTTAGCACAGATACGCAGTATTTT,CASSLSQFSTDTQYF,15,.,TRBJ2-3,.,TRBV5-1
TGCGCCAGCAGCCATACAGGGGGCGCGGGAGATGGCTACACCTTC,CASSHTGGAGDGYTF,15,.,TRBJ1-2,TRBD1,TRBV4-1
TGTGCCAGCAGCTTAAGGACAGTGCCAGATACGCAGTATTTT,CASSLRTVPDTQYF,14,.,TRBJ2-3,.,TRBV7-2
TGTGCCTGGAGCCGACCGGGACAGGGCCCTAACTATGGCTACACCTTC,CAWSRPGQGPNYGYTF,16,.,TRBJ1-2,TRBD1,TRBV30
TGTGCCAGCAGCTCAAGAAACACCATATATTTT,CASSSRNTIYF,11,.,TRBJ1-3,.,TRBV7-2
TGTGCCAGCAGCCTCGGGACAGGGACGCGGTATTTT,CASSLGTGTRYF,12,.,TRBJ2-3,TRBD1,TRBV4-2
TGTGCCAGCAGTGCCCCCGCAGGGAGTAATGAAAAACTGTTTTTT,CASSAPAGSNEKLFF,15,.,TRBJ1-4,.,TRBV6-1
TGTGCCAGCAGCTTAGATGGGGGCCGGGGAGATACGCAGTATTTT,CASSLDGGRGDTQYF,15,.,TRBJ2-3,.,TRBV11-2
TGTGCCAGTAGGGGGGGTAGCTATGGCTACACCTTC,CASRGGSYGYTF,12,.,TRBJ1-2,.,TRBV28
TGCGCCAGCAGCTTAGATTTTGCGGGGTACTCCTACGAGCAGTACTTC,CASSLDFAGYSYEQYF,16,.,TRBJ2-7,.,TRBV5-1
TGTGCCACCAAGATAACAGGGGAAAATTCACCCCTCCACTTT,CATKITGENSPLHF,14,once,TRBJ1-6,TRBD1,TRBV10-3
TGTGCCAGCAGCCCGGAGCCGACTGAGACCCAGTACTTC,CASSPEPTETQYF,13,.,TRBJ2-5,.,TRBV2
TGTGCCAGCTTACGTCAGAATACACCTTCCAACTATGGCTACACCTTC,CASLRQNTPSNYGYTF,16,.,TRBJ1-2,.,TRBV18
TGCGCCAGCAGCCAAGATCCCGGTGCCGGGGAGCTGTTTTTT,CASSQDPGAGELFF,14,.,TRBJ2-2,.,TRBV4-3
TGTGCCAGCAGTTACTCAACGGCCAACCATTCACCCCTCCACTTT,CASSYSTANHSPLHF,15,.,TRBJ1-6,.,TRBV6-5
TGTGCCAGCAGCCCGCGGGGGGGGCAAGAGACCCAGTACTTC,CASSPRGGQETQYF,14,once,TRBJ2-5,TRBD2,TRBV11-3
TGTGCCAGCAGCGCTACTAGGGAGGGTATGGAGCAGTACTTC,CASSATREGMEQYF,14,.,TRBJ2-7,TRBD2,TRBV9
TGTGCCAGCTCACCACGGGCGGGCAAGTACAATGAGCAGTTCTTC,CASSPRAGKYNEQFF,15,.,TRBJ2-1,.,TRBV18
TGTGCCAGCAGTCCCTCGGGTGCAGGGACTGGAAACACCATATATTTT,CASSPSGAGTGNTIYF,16,.,TRBJ1-3,.,TRBV28
TGTGCCAGCAGCAGGATGGCCCCCCAAGGGGAGACCCAGTACTTC,CASSRMAPQGETQYF,15,.,TRBJ2-5,.,TRBV21-1
TGTGCCAGTAGTCCCGGGGTCATCCAGAACACTGAAGCTTTCTTT,CASSPGVIQNTEAFF,15,.,TRBJ1-1,.,TRBV19
TGTGCCAGCAGCTTGGGGACTACTCTTTACAATGAGCAGTTCTTC,CASSLGTTLYNEQFF,15,.,TRBJ2-1,TRBD2,TRBV11-2
TGTGCCAGCAGCTTAGGACAGAGAAACATGAACACTGAAGCTTTCTTT,CASSLGQRNMNTEAFF,16,few,TRBJ1-1,.,TRBV7-9
TGTGCCAGCAGGGGACAGGGGGTGTCTTCACCCCTCCACTTT,CASRGQGVSSPLHF,14,.,TRBJ1-6,TRBD1,TRBV28
TGTGCCAGCAGCCCCCAATCGGAGGTTTCGGGCGTCACAGATACGCAGTATTTT,CASSPQSEVSGVTDTQYF,18,.,TRBJ2-3,.,TRBV9
TGTGCCAGCAGTTATACTCCCTTCGGACGTGAAAAACTGTTTTTT,CASSYTPFGREKLFF,15,.,TRBJ1-4,.,TRBV2
TGTGCCAGCATCCTGGACAGGAGCTCCTACGAGCAGTACTTC,CASILDRSSYEQYF,14,.,TRBJ2-7,TRBD1,TRBV28
TGTGCCAGCAGTGAAGGCGTCCGGCCATCTGAAGCTTTCTTT,CASSEGVRPSEAFF,14,few,TRBJ1-1,.,TRBV2
TGCAGTGCTAGATCCAGCTTTACGCAGTATTTT,CSARSSFTQYF,11,.,TRBJ2-3,.,TRBV20-1
TGCGCCAGCAGCCAAGATCGGCAGGGGGCTTATTCACCCCTCCACTTT,CASSQDRQGAYSPLHF,16,few,TRBJ1-6,TRBD1,TRBV4-3
TGTGCCAGCAGCTTTCAGCCCGCAGGGGCAGGGGGGACCCAGTACTTC,CASSFQPAGAGGTQYF,16,.,TRBJ2-5,TRBD1,TRBV11-2
TGTGCCAGCAGCTTAACCGGGACAGGGTTTCAGTATTTT,CASSLTGTGFQYF,13,.,TRBJ2-3,TRBD1,TRBV5-4
TGTGCCATCAGTGACGGTCTGTCAAAAGAGACCCAGTACTTC,CAISDGLSKETQYF,14,.,TRBJ2-5,.,TRBV10-3
TGTGCCTGGAGTGTACTAACCGTGGATTCACCCCTCCACTTT,CAWSVLTVDSPLHF,14,.,TRBJ1-6,.,TRBV30
TGTGCCAGCAGCTTAACTAGTGAAAAACTGTTTTTT,CASSLTSEKLFF,12,.,TRBJ1-4,.,TRBV11-2
TGTGCCAGTAGTGGAAACGGACAGGGGAATGGCTACACCTTC,CASSGNGQGNGYTF,14,.,TRBJ1-2,TRBD1,TRBV19
TGTGCCAGCAGCAGAGCCGAGGGCGTAAGCAATGGCTACACCTTC,CASSRAEGVSNGYTF,15,.,TRBJ1-2,.,TRBV27
TGTGCCAGCAGCCAAGAACCTAGCGGGGGGACGGAGACCCAGTACTTC,CASSQEPSGGTETQYF,16,.,TRBJ2-5,TRBD2,TRBV4-2
TGTGCCAGCAGCCCGTGGACTAGCGGACCCACCGGGGAGCTGTTTTTT,CASSPWTSGPTGELFF,16,.,TRBJ2-2,TRBD2,TRBV5-4
TGTGCCAGCGGGAGGGGACGCACAGATACGCAGTATTTT,CASGRGRTDTQYF,13,.,TRBJ2-3,TRBD2,TRBV2
TGTGCCAGCTCACCGCCGAACAGGGGGCCCTCCTACGAGCAGTACTTC,CASSPPNRGPSYEQYF,16,.,TRBJ2-7,TRBD1,TRBV18
TGTGCCAGCAGCTTAGCCCCAATAATAGCCGCTGAAGCTTTCTTT,CASSLAPIIAAEAFF,15,.,TRBJ1-1,.,TRBV7-9
TGTGCCACCAGCAGAGCTCAAGAAGAGCAGTACTTC,CATSRAQEEQYF,12,few,TRBJ2-7,.,TRBV15
TGTGCCAGCAGCTTAAAGCGGGGGGCCTACAATGAGCAGTTCTTC,CASSLKRGAYNEQFF,15,.,TRBJ2-1,TRBD2,TRBV7-2
TGCGCCAGCAGCGCGGATACACTGAACACTGAAGCTTTCTTT,CASSADTLNTEAFF,14,.,TRBJ1-1,.,TRBV5-1
TGTGCCAGCAGCTTAGAGGGGACCTTCTCTGGAAACACCATATATTTT,CASSLEGTFSGNTIYF,16,.,TRBJ1-3,.,TRBV7-9
TGTGCCAGTAGATTCGACAGCCTGGCCTTGGGGAATCAGCCCCAGCATTTT,CASRFDSLALGNQPQHF,17,.,TRBJ1-5,.,TRBV19
TGTGCCAGCAGCCCCGACAGGGTTTACTCACAAGAGACCCAGTACTTC,CASSPDRVYSQETQYF,16,.,TRBJ2-5,TRBD1,TRBV5-6